This entry lists 4 T cell receptor beta chains sequenced from one sample in a study of T cell responses to AZD1222 COVID-19 vaccine. TCRdb's table, derived via immunoSEQ multiplex PCR, lists solely in-frame clones and lacks some. The data contain some 140,000 clones, approximately 87% of them seen just once; the ten biggest clones take up 5.5% to 6%. Sample: peripheral blood, taken on day 0 of MenACWY control vaccination. The receptors were gathered from an adult in good health.

Here the CDR3 DNA reads TGTGCCATCAGTGATGGGGACTCAGGAGCTTTCTTT. This codes for CAISDGDSGAFF. The chain is built from TRBV10-3 and TRBJ1-1; weak D call: TRBD1 (5 bases). CDR3 length: 12 residues. Germline V gives CDR1 ENHRY, CDR2 SYGVKD. Trimming stripped 3 bases from V and 10 bases from J, with 12 bases between.

This sequence joins TRBV7-2 and TRBJ2-2; D is perhaps TRBD2 (7 bases). From germline, CDR1 is SGHTA and CDR2 FQGNSA. The V end lost 3 bases, the J end lost 5 bases, and 16 bases lay between the germline ends. The CDR3 consists of 16 residues. In DNA, the CDR3 is TGTGCCAGCAGCTTGGGCGCGGGGGCGCAAACCGGGGAGCTGTTTTTT. Protein sequence: CASSLGAGAQTGELFF.

The chain links TRBV19 to TRBJ2-7; 10 nucleotides line up with TRBD1. The length of the CDR3 is 13 residues. From germline, CDR1 is LNHDA and CDR2 SQIVND (reference sequence). V shed 5 bases, J shed 2 bases, and the junction held 0 bases outside the gene matches. This CDR3 is CASSGTGAYEQYF. The DNA for the CDR3 is TGTGCCAGTAGTGGGACAGGGGCCTACGAGCAGTACTTC.

The V gene is TRBV19, the J gene TRBJ1-5; D unclear. Germline V lookup: CDR1 LNHDA, CDR2 SQIVND (reference sequence). Trimming pared 0 bases from V and 11 bases from J, leaving 14 bases between. The CDR3 consists of 14 residues. CDR3 sequence reads: CASSIDPTPRSQHF. The CDR3 DNA reads as TGTGCCAGTAGTATAGATCCCACCCCCCGGTCCCAGCATTTT.